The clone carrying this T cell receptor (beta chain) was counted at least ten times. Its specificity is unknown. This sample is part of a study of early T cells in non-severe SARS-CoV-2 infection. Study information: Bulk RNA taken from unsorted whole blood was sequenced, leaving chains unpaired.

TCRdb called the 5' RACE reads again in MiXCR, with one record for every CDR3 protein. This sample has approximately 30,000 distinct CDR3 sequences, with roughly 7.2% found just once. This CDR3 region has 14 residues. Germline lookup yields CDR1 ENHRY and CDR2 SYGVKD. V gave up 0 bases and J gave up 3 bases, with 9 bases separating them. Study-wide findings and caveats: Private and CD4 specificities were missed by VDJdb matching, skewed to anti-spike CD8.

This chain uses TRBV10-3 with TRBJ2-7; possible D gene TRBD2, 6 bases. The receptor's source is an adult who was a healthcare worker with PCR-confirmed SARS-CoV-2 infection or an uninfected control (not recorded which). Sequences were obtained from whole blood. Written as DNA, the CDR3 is TGTGCCATCAGTGAGTCGGGGAGGTACTACGAGCAGTACTTC. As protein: CAISESGRYYEQYF.